These 20 T cell receptor beta chains share one sample of origin, sequenced in a study of T-cell reconstitution after alpha-beta-depleted transplantation in children (dated by TCRdb to about 2016). Study-wide conclusions, independent of this receptor: The apparently early alphabetaT-cell count recovery about two months after transplant was reportedly dependent on only several hundred rapidly expanded clones derived from non-depleted graft cells.

The library was prepared using PCR. The data were produced on an Illumina HiSeq 2500. TCR library preparation used molecular barcoding, with unique molecular identifiers applied to normalize quantification of the TCRbeta repertoire. TCRdb reran the public reads through fastp at Q25 and MiXCR, keeping productive beta chains. Rows with one shared CDR3 protein collapse into an entry with the most common genes and DNA. Counted in this sample were 25,000 to 35,000 distinct CDR3 sequences; more than 6% of them appeared once. Roughly 27% of the sample comes from the top ten. The sample's time point label is to be understood as: day 60 (about 2 months) after transplantation. Explained via the paper, the treatment or condition label denotes: allogeneic hematopoietic cell transplantation with graft depleted of TCRalphabeta T cells and CD19 B cells. No cognate antigen is known for these TCRs. The specimen comprised peripheral blood, sampled 60 days after TCRalphabeta/CD19-depleted stem cell transplant. These receptors were taken from a child less than two years old who had a stem cell transplant for acute myeloid leukemia, so the T cells may come from the graft donor.

This clonotype was counted at least ten times. The chain uses TRBV12-3 or TRBV12-4 and TRBJ2-1; D perhaps matches TRBD1 (6 bases). Trimming cost V 10 bases and J 9 bases, with 13 bases left between them. The CDR3 covers 11 residues. This CDR3 is CATWGQGEQFF. CDR3 DNA: TGTGCCACCTGGGGGCAAGGTGAGCAGTTCTTC.

In this sample, this clonotype turned up many times. The chain joins TRBV4-3 to TRBJ1-5, with 7 bases lining up with TRBD1. J lost 7 bases, V lost 1 base, and 7 bases had no gene match. The CDR3 sequence is 15 residues long. CDR1 is LGHNA, CDR2 YSLEER, per germline. The CDR3 protein is CASSQATGWGQPQHF. In nucleotides, the CDR3 is TGCGCCAGCAGCCAAGCGACAGGGTGGGGGCAGCCCCAGCATTTT.

V is TRBV3-1 and J is TRBJ2-1, with D perhaps matching TRBD1 (5 bases). V was cut by 11 bases and J by 4 bases, with 15 bases left in between. The germline V gene encodes CDR1 LGHDT and CDR2 YNNKEL (reference sequence). The CDR3 covers 13 residues. CDR3 loop: CACCVGLYNEQFF. Here the CDR3 DNA reads TGTGCCTGCTGTGTGGGGCTTTACAATGAGCAGTTCTTC.

This clonotype was recorded many times. The junction does not match germline at one end; this may be a read error. This sequence joins TRBV7-9 and TRBJ2-1; D is perhaps TRBD2 (6 bases). In germline, CDR1 is SEHNR, CDR2 FQNEAQ (reference sequence). This CDR3 is built from 15 residues. The CDR3 DNA reads as TGTGCCACCAGCCTTCCCCTAGCGTACTACAATGAGCAGTTCTTC. Encoded protein: CATSLPLAYYNEQFF.

This clonotype was recorded many times. The J gene is TRBJ1-5, the V gene TRBV15, with D possibly matching TRBD1 (6 bases). V lost 4 bases and J lost 7, with 17 bases in between. Germline-derived CDR1 and CDR2 are LNHNV and YYDKDF (reference sequence). CDR3 length: 15 amino acids. The CDR3 DNA reads as TGTGCCACCAGCATCCCAACGAGGGGGAGACAGCCCCAGCATTTT. It encodes CATSIPTRGRQPQHF.

This clonotype was seen repeatedly, ten times or more. The CDR3 loop is CAISRGAGVKNIQYF. The CDR3 DNA reads TGTGCCATCAGTCGCGGGGCAGGGGTCAAAAACATTCAGTACTTC. The rearrangement joins TRBV10-3 to TRBJ2-4, with D tentatively TRBD1 or TRBD2 (6 bases each). The CDR3 contains 15 residues. CDR1 and CDR2 from the germline V gene are ENHRY and SYGVKD. V shed 5 bases and J shed 3 bases, with 14 bases lying between them.

This clonotype showed up many times. The chain combines TRBV28 with TRBJ2-7; the match to TRBD2 covers 8 bases. With 5 bases clipped from V and 3 bases from J, the junction kept 6 bases outside the gene matches. The CDR3 runs to 14 residues. Germline V gene data show CDR1 as MDHEN and CDR2 as SYDVKM. The CDR3 sequence is CASSMSGGGYEQYF. CDR3 bases: TGTGCCAGCAGTATGAGCGGGGGAGGCTACGAGCAGTACTTC.

This clonotype has a count of ten or more. The chain couples TRBV24-1 to TRBJ2-2; 7 bases align to TRBD2. The CDR3 spans 14 residues. V shed 8 bases and J 5 bases; nucleotides not matched to a gene: 7. Germline CDR1 reads KGHDR; CDR2 reads SFDVKD. The CDR3 reads CATKAGWETGELFF. The CDR3 DNA reads as TGTGCCACCAAAGCGGGATGGGAGACCGGGGAGCTGTTTTTT.

This clonotype was detected many times. This chain links TRBV9 with TRBJ1-3; no definite D call. Trimming stripped 5 bases from V and 0 bases from J, with 15 bases between. The CDR3 is made up of 16 amino acids. Germline V CDR1 and CDR2: SGDLS, YYNGEE. CDR3 residues: CASSPRRLSSGNTIYF. CDR3 DNA: TGTGCCAGCAGTCCACGGAGACTTAGCTCTGGAAACACCATATATTTT.

This clonotype has a count of ten or more. The chain has TRBV20-1 and TRBJ2-2, with a weak D call TRBD2 (5 bases). Germline assignment: CDR1 DFQATT and CDR2 SNEGSKA (reference sequence). The CDR3 extends over 16 amino acids. V gave up 0 bases and J gave up 1 base, with 12 bases separating them. The CDR3 is CSARDRKRRNTGELFF. In nucleotides, the CDR3 is TGCAGTGCTAGAGATCGGAAGCGGAGGAACACCGGGGAGCTGTTTTTT.

In this sample, this clonotype turned up many times. The chain combines TRBV6-5 with TRBJ2-5; tentative D call: TRBD1 (5 bases). Trimming removed 0 bases from V and 6 bases from J, with 20 bases in between. The germline V gene has CDR1 MNHEY and CDR2 SVGAGI. CDR3 length: 17 residues. CDR3 DNA: TGTGCCAGCAGTTACTCGCCAGGGTTGGGTTCAAGGAAGACCCAGTACTTC. Protein product: CASSYSPGLGSRKTQYF.

This clonotype was recorded at least ten times. The chain's CDR3 is CSARGGGSSYEQYF. Here the CDR3 DNA reads TGCAGTGCTAGAGGAGGGGGTTCGTCCTACGAGCAGTACTTC. The chain is built from TRBV20-1 and TRBJ2-7; D is perhaps TRBD1 (6 bases). Per germline, CDR1 DFQATT and CDR2 SNEGSKA (reference sequence). The ends were cut back, 1 base at V and 1 base at J, with 11 bases in the middle. CDR3 length: 14 amino acids.

This clonotype was counted many times. The chain has TRBV6-5 and TRBJ1-6; D not resolved. V was trimmed by 7 bases and J by 4 bases, leaving 14 bases between them. This CDR3 contains 15 residues. Germline assignment: CDR1 MNHEY and CDR2 SVGAGI. The CDR3 coding sequence is TGTGCCAGCACCTCGGCGGCCCTATATAATTCACCCCTCCACTTT. It translates to CASTSAALYNSPLHF.

This clonotype was seen ten or more times. This chain links TRBV20-1 with TRBJ2-7; 11 bases are a match to TRBD2. The length of the CDR3 is 14 residues. Unmatched junction bases numbered 6, after V lost 6 bases and J lost 2 bases. In germline, CDR1 is DFQATT, CDR2 SNEGSKA (reference sequence). CDR3 loop: CSAAGLAVPYEQYF. For the CDR3, the DNA is TGCAGTGCCGCGGGACTAGCGGTCCCCTACGAGCAGTACTTC.

For this clonotype: A clone one base away is much larger, so this may be a read error. The chain joins TRBV6-2 or TRBV6-3 to TRBJ1-1; no firm D call. Germline CDR1 MNHEY, CDR2 SVGEGT. CDR3 length: 17 amino acids. Trimming took off 7 bases at V and 6 bases at J, with 27 bases between the two ends. The CDR3 coding sequence is TGTGCCAGCACGGCCTCCGGGAAAGGGATGAGTACGTCTGAAGCTTTCTTT. Translation: CASTASGKGMSTSEAFF.

There are many counts of this clonotype. This chain uses TRBV5-6 with TRBJ2-7; perhaps TRBD2 as D (6 bases). In germline, CDR1 is SGHDT, CDR2 YYEEEE. This CDR3 has 12 residues. Trimming pared 6 bases from V and 6 bases from J, leaving 13 bases between. The CDR3 here is CASTSGGIEQYF. The CDR3 region has the DNA TGTGCCAGCACCTCCGGCGGGATCGAGCAGTACTTC.

In this sample, this clonotype turned up many times. The genes are TRBV5-1 and TRBJ2-7; D possibly corresponds to TRBD2 (5 bases). Germline V gene sequence: CDR1 SGHRS, CDR2 YFSETQ. V lost 3 bases and J 1 base, leaving 11 bases between the germline ends. This CDR3 spans 14 amino acids. The CDR3 is CASSWETDSYEQYF. DNA for the CDR3: TGCGCCAGCAGCTGGGAGACGGATTCCTACGAGCAGTACTTC.

There are many counts of this clonotype. The chain combines TRBV20-1 with TRBJ2-7, with D possibly being TRBD1 (5 bases). V was cut by 4 bases and J by 2 bases, with 12 bases left in between. This CDR3 is 13 amino acids long. Germline lookup yields CDR1 DFQATT and CDR2 SNEGSKA (reference sequence). The CDR3 here is CSAIVQGAYEQYF. The CDR3 DNA follows: TGCAGTGCTATCGTTCAGGGCGCCTACGAGCAGTACTTC.

Ten or more counts support this clonotype. This rearrangement joins TRBV5-1 to TRBJ2-5; D may be TRBD2 (5 bases). Germline CDR1 is SGHRS and CDR2 is YFSETQ. The ends were cut back, 2 bases at V and 5 bases at J, with 13 bases in the middle. This CDR3 contains 14 residues. CDR3 nucleotide sequence: TGCGCCAGCAGCTTTGGGAGCAACGTGGAGACCCAGTACTTC. Its translation is CASSFGSNVETQYF.

Many counts were recorded for this clonotype. The genes are TRBV5-6 and TRBJ1-6, with no clear D. V was trimmed by 7 bases and J by 8 bases, leaving 10 bases between them. This CDR3 region has 12 residues. From germline, CDR1 is SGHDT and CDR2 YYEEEE. The DNA of the CDR3 is TGTGCCAGCGGTCGCGGGTATTCACCCCTCCACTTT. Its translation is CASGRGYSPLHF. The full variable domain, completed using reference TRBV5-6 and TRBJ1-6, is DAGVTQSPTHLIKTRGQQVTLRCSPKSGHDTVSWYQQALGQGPQFIFQYYEEEERQRGNFPDRFSGHQFPNYSSELNVNALLLGDSALYLCASGRGYSPLHFGNGTRLTVT.